This T cell receptor (beta chain) is from a study of shared T cell receptors in the human thymus. This table comes from immunoSEQ multiplex PCR, and its TCRdb copy is limited to in-frame clones, with some not included. The table lists just under 550,000 clones, approximately 80% of them singletons. This CDR3 has 13 amino acids. Germline-derived CDR1 and CDR2 are SGHRS and YFSETQ. V lost 4 bases, J lost 9 bases, and 10 bases stayed unmatched. The sample was also linked to a second study, of human thymus T cells. That report notes: It looked as if thymic and blood repertoires used V and J genes in a biased way.

Material: thymocytes. This rearrangement joins TRBV5-1 to TRBJ2-7; the match to TRBD1 covers 7 bases. This receptor was taken from a boy younger than two with a congenital heart defect. The CDR3: CASSPTGPVGQYF. Written as DNA, the CDR3 is TGCGCCAGCAGCCCGACAGGGCCCGTCGGGCAGTACTTC.